This TCR beta chain is drawn from a study of blood T cell repertoires in COVID-19. Study overall: Researchers got acute and convalescent COVID-19 samples from the United States, Italy and Spain. The analysed material was cDNA or gDNA that came from T cells, B-cell-depleted T cells, or PBMCs.

Profiled with immunoSEQ multiplex PCR; TCRdb holds only in-frame clones, not every one. The sample gives about 160,000 clones, over 75% of which show up once; 2.5% to 3.5% is in the top ten. Germline-derived CDR1 and CDR2 are MNHNY and SVGAGI (reference sequence). This CDR3 has 13 residues. The V gene lost 8 bases and the J gene lost 0 bases, with 10 bases spanning the gap. The receptor comes from a man between 70 and 80 years old with acute or convalescent COVID-19. Sequencing was performed on peripheral blood. The V call is TRBV6-6, the J call TRBJ1-1; D is perhaps TRBD1 (5 bases). The CDR3 here is CASFDSLNTEAFF. For the CDR3, the DNA is TGTGCCAGCTTTGACAGTCTGAACACTGAAGCTTTCTTT.